The subject of this entry is one T cell receptor beta chain. Its antigen is unknown. This CDR3 region has 15 residues. The ends lost 0 bases at V and 5 bases at J; junction bases unmatched: 5. Germline-derived CDR1 and CDR2 are SGHDT and YYEEEE. The data derive from a study of T cells in localized non-small cell lung cancer. Whole-study results and caveats: It was uninvolved adjacent lung that showed the highest T cell clonality, exceeding tumor. Investigators sequenced only a single tumor region, leaving heterogeneity possible. When the top 100 tumor clones were examined, a median about 60 of them also appeared in the adjacent lung, which was paired and uninvolved. Higher blood T cell density went with longer overall survival.

The method was immunoSEQ multiplex PCR; TCRdb's version includes in-frame clones alone and lacks a portion of them. The sample carries approximately 43,000 clones, roughly 86% recorded once. The sequences come from peripheral blood, collected before any cancer treatment. The chain joins TRBV5-6 to TRBJ2-3, with 8 nucleotides matching TRBD2. This TCR derives from a female donor over 55 with stage I squamous cell lung carcinoma. The CDR3 DNA reads as TGTGCCAGCAGCTTGGGTGGCGGGGGGAGAGATACGCAGTATTTT. Translation: CASSLGGGGRDTQYF. The full variable domain, rest sourced from reference TRBV5-6 and TRBJ2-3, is DAGVTQSPTHLIKTRGQQVTLRCSPKSGHDTVSWYQQALGQGPQFIFQYYEEEERQRGNFPDRFSGHQFPNYSSELNVNALLLGDSALYLCASSLGGGGRDTQYFGPGTRLTVL.